Listed here are 17 T cell receptor beta chains from one sample, sequenced in a study of T cell responses to AZD1222 COVID-19 vaccine. Only in-frame clones appear in the TCRdb table, and some are missing; sequencing was by immunoSEQ multiplex PCR. The data hold about 110,000 clones, with approximately 90% observed a single time. The specimen was peripheral blood, collected on day 0 of MenACWY control vaccination. These receptors all stem from an adult in good health.

The chain couples TRBV7-9 to TRBJ2-7; D might be TRBD1 (6 bases). The CDR3 extends over 15 amino acids. V was shortened by 5 bases and J by 3 bases, with 17 bases between the two germline ends. Germline V gene data show CDR1 as SEHNR and CDR2 as FQNEAQ (reference sequence). The chain's CDR3 is CASSAGPGVFYEQYF. The CDR3 DNA is TGTGCCAGCAGCGCAGGGCCAGGGGTTTTCTACGAGCAGTACTTC.

The sample holds one count of this clone. V usage is TRBV4-1 and J usage is TRBJ1-2, with 7 nucleotides matching TRBD1. Germline V gene lookup returns CDR1 MGHRA and CDR2 YSYEKL. This CDR3 is built from 17 residues. With 0 bases clipped from V and 0 bases from J, the junction kept 7 bases outside the gene matches. CDR3 sequence reads: CASSQERGTASNYGYTF. DNA of the CDR3: TGCGCCAGCAGCCAAGAGAGAGGGACAGCCTCTAACTATGGCTACACCTTC.

This sequence joins TRBV2 and TRBJ2-7; possible D gene TRBD1, 6 bases. Germline values: CDR1 SNHLY, CDR2 FYNNEI. The ends were cut back, 8 bases at V and 2 bases at J, with 13 bases in the middle. This CDR3 has 13 residues. In DNA, the CDR3 is TGTGCCAGCGTGGGGACATACGCCTACGAGCAGTACTTC. It encodes CASVGTYAYEQYF.

This clone has more than one count but fewer than ten. CDR3 sequence (DNA): TGTGCCAGCAGGCAAAAGAAGAATGGGAATCAGCCCCAGCATTTT. Translated: CASRQKKNGNQPQHF. The chain is built from TRBV6-5 and TRBJ1-5, with D unclear. This CDR3 has 15 amino acids. Germline V gene sequence: CDR1 MNHEY, CDR2 SVGAGI. The V end was cut by 6 bases, the J end by 4 bases, with 16 bases between.

The chain couples TRBV27 to TRBJ1-5; D remains ambiguous. Germline assignment: CDR1 MNHEY and CDR2 SMNVEV (reference sequence). The CDR3 is 13 residues long. V gave up 3 bases and J gave up 1 base, with 4 bases separating them. CDR3 residues: CASSLGSNQPQHF. The CDR3, as DNA: TGTGCCAGCAGTTTGGGGAGCAATCAGCCCCAGCATTTT.

The chain has TRBV24-1 and TRBJ2-2; 8 bases line up with TRBD1. V was pared by 1 base and J by 6 bases, with 6 bases of the junction left unmatched. From germline, CDR1 is KGHDR and CDR2 SFDVKD. The CDR3 sequence is 16 residues long. CDR3 sequence: CATSDLRQGKAGELFF. Written as DNA, the CDR3 is TGTGCCACCAGTGATTTACGACAGGGGAAGGCCGGGGAGCTGTTTTTT.

This chain connects TRBV4-3 to TRBJ2-1, with a tentative D call TRBD2 (6 bases). CDR1 is LGHNA and CDR2 is YSLEER in the germline V gene. Trimming removed 1 base from V and 9 bases from J, with 16 bases in between. CDR3 length equals 15 residues. In nucleotides, the CDR3 is TGCGCCAGCAGCCAAGTGGCGGGATCCGGGAGTGAGCAGTTCTTC. This encodes CASSQVAGSGSEQFF.

The V call is TRBV19, the J call TRBJ2-7, with D perhaps being TRBD1 or TRBD2 (6 bases each). Trimming shortened V by 5 bases and J by 6 bases, and 20 bases separated the two germline ends. CDR3 length equals 15 residues. Germline V gene lookup returns CDR1 LNHDA and CDR2 SQIVND (reference sequence). The DNA for the CDR3 is TGTGCCAGTAGTCCGCGGAGGGGGACCAGAGGCGAGCAGTACTTC. Translated, it gives CASSPRRGTRGEQYF. Combining the CDR3 with reference TRBV19 and TRBJ2-7 gives the whole variable domain DGGITQSPKYLFRKEGQNVTLSCEQNLNHDAMYWYRQDPGQGLRLIYYSQIVNDFQKGDIAEGYSVSREKKESFPLTVTSAQKNPTAFYLCASSPRRGTRGEQYFGPGTRLTVT.

CDR3 sequence: CASSFSSGGGTDTQYF. CDR3 nucleotides: TGTGCCAGCAGCTTTAGCAGCGGGGGGGGCACAGATACGCAGTATTTT. The genes are TRBV7-3 and TRBJ2-3, with 10 bases that match TRBD2. Unmatched junction bases numbered 4, after V lost 3 bases and J lost 1 base. Germline V gene sequence: CDR1 SGHTA, CDR2 FQGTGA. This CDR3 is 16 amino acids long.

In this sample, this clone turned up a few times. The chain employs TRBV4-1 and TRBJ2-1; TRBD2 matches 9 bases. V lost 0 bases and J lost 6; bases outside the gene matches: 6. Per the germline V gene, CDR1 is MGHRA and CDR2 is YSYEKL. The CDR3 length is 16 residues. For the CDR3, the DNA is TGCGCCAGCAGCCAAGAGGGCGGGGGGGCTCCCAATGAGCAGTTCTTC. Translation: CASSQEGGGAPNEQFF.

The chain uses TRBV7-3 and TRBJ2-3, with unresolved D. V was pared by 5 bases and J by 2 bases, with 23 bases between. The CDR3 covers 18 residues. The germline CDR1 and CDR2 sequences are SGHTA and FQGTGA. The CDR3 protein is CASSPRPLDGSYTDTQYF. CDR3 bases: TGTGCCAGCAGCCCGCGCCCCCTGGACGGATCTTACACAGATACGCAGTATTTT.

The CDR3 DNA follows: TGTGCCAGTAGTAGACCGCTACCGGGACAGGGGGTCAACTATGGCTACACCTTC. Translated: CASSRPLPGQGVNYGYTF. This chain uses TRBV19 with TRBJ1-2, with 11 positions matching TRBD1. This CDR3 comprises 18 residues. J gave up 2 bases and V 4 bases, and 12 bases lay outside the gene matches. Looked up from germline, CDR1 is LNHDA and CDR2 is SQIVND (reference sequence).

The V gene is TRBV19, the J gene TRBJ1-5; TRBD1 agrees at 10 bases. CDR1 and CDR2 (germline): LNHDA, SQIVND (reference sequence). CDR3 length: 16 amino acids. Trimming took 7 bases from V and 6 from J; bases not matched to a gene: 12. Here the CDR3 DNA reads TGTGCCAGTACCCTAGAGGGACAGGGGAGAGGTCAGCCCCAGCATTTT. Its protein is CASTLEGQGRGQPQHF.

The J gene is TRBJ2-2, the V gene TRBV6-2 or TRBV6-3, with D possibly TRBD1 on 6 matching bases. Per the germline V gene, CDR1 is MNHEY and CDR2 is SVGEGT. Trimming removed 4 bases at V and 6 bases at J, with 12 bases between. This CDR3 is built from 14 residues. The DNA of the CDR3 is TGTGCCAGCAGTTTAGAACAGGGCTCCGGGGAGCTGTTTTTT. Its translation is CASSLEQGSGELFF.

The chain is built from TRBV5-8 and TRBJ1-3; the D gene is possibly TRBD1 (5 bases). CDR3 length: 16 residues. Trimming shortened V by 0 bases and J by 0 bases, and 10 bases separated the two germline ends. Per the germline V gene, CDR1 is SGHTS and CDR2 is YDEGEE. As DNA, the CDR3 is TGTGCCAGCAGCTTGGGACACAGGAGCTCTGGAAACACCATATATTTT. It codes for CASSLGHRSSGNTIYF.

This rearrangement joins TRBV6-1 to TRBJ2-5, with 8 bases lining up with TRBD1. This CDR3 region has 14 residues. V shed 1 base and J 2 bases; nucleotides not matched to a gene: 0. Germline-derived CDR1 and CDR2 are MNHNS and SASEGT. The CDR3 DNA sequence: TGTGCCAGCAGTGAAGGACAGGGGCAAGAGACCCAGTACTTC. Protein product: CASSEGQGQETQYF.

The J gene is TRBJ1-5, the V gene TRBV5-5; 11 bases are shared with TRBD1. The germline V gene has CDR1 SGHKS and CDR2 YYEKEE (reference sequence). This CDR3 has 14 residues. The trim removed 4 bases at V and 5 bases at J, leaving 2 bases unmatched. In DNA, the CDR3 is TGTGCCAGCAGCCGGACAGGGGGCGATCAGCCCCAGCATTTT. It specifies CASSRTGGDQPQHF.